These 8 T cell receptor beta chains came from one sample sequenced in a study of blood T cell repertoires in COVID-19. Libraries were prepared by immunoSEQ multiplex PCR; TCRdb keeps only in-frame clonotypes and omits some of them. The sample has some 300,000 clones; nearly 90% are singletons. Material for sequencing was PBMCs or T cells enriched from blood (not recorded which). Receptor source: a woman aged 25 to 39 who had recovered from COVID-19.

CDR3 sequence: CAITQRNRGLAEAFF. The CDR3 DNA reads TGTGCCATCACCCAAAGAAACAGGGGGCTCGCTGAAGCTTTCTTT. The genes are TRBV10-3 and TRBJ1-1; 9 nucleotides line up with TRBD1. The CDR3 is 15 residues long. The junction had 12 bases not matched to a gene; V was cut back by 7 bases and J by 6 bases. Germline CDR1 reads ENHRY; CDR2 reads SYGVKD.

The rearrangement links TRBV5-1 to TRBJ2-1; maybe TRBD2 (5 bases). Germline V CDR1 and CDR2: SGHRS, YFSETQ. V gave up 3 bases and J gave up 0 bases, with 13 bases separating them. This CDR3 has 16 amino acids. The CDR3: CASSSLLGSSYNEQFF. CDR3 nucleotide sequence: TGCGCCAGCAGCTCGCTTTTGGGGAGCTCCTACAATGAGCAGTTCTTC.

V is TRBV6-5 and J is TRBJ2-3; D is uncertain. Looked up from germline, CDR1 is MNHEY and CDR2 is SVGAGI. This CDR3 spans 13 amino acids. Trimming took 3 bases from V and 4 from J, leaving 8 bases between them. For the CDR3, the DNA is TGTGCCAGCAGTTATTTACGGGCAGATACGCAGTATTTT. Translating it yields CASSYLRADTQYF.

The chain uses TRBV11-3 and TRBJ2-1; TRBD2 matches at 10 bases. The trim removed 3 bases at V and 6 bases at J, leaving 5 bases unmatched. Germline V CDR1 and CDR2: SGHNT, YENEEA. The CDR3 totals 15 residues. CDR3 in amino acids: CASSLGLANANEQFF. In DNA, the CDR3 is TGTGCCAGCAGCTTGGGACTAGCGAACGCCAATGAGCAGTTCTTC.

Here the CDR3 reads CASSQDRLAGGPNKRYQETQYF. Written as DNA, the CDR3 is TGCGCCAGCAGCCAAGATCGGTTAGCGGGAGGACCGAATAAAAGGTACCAAGAGACCCAGTACTTC. V is TRBV4-1 and J is TRBJ2-5; TRBD2 matches at 10 bases. The CDR3 has 22 residues. With 0 bases clipped from V and 0 bases from J, the junction kept 19 bases outside the gene matches. Germline V CDR1 and CDR2: MGHRA, YSYEKL.

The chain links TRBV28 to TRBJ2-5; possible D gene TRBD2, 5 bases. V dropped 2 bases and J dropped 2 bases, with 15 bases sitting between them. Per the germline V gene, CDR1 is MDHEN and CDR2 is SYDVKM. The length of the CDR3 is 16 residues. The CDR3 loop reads CASSLLLNRGQETQYF. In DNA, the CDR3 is TGTGCCAGCAGTTTACTATTGAACCGGGGTCAAGAGACCCAGTACTTC.

CDR3 sequence (DNA): TGTGCCAGCAGTTTCCAACCCTACAGGGGGCTAAATACGCAGTATTTT. Protein: CASSFQPYRGLNTQYF. This chain connects TRBV28 to TRBJ2-3; 9 bases align to TRBD1. V lost 3 bases, J lost 7 bases, and 11 bases stayed unmatched. From germline, CDR1 is MDHEN and CDR2 SYDVKM. The CDR3 extends over 16 amino acids.

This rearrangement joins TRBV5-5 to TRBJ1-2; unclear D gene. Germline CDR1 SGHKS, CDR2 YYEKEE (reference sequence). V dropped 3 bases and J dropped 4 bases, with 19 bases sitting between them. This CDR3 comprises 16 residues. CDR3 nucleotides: TGTGCCAGCAGCTACCTTCAACAGTGTTCGGTCTATGGCTACACCTTC. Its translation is CASSYLQQCSVYGYTF.